A selection of T cell receptor beta chains follows, all from one sample in a study of CD8+ T cells in alopecia areata. The assay was immunoSEQ multiplex PCR, and TCRdb's table has in-frame clones only and misses some. The data show approximately 170,000 clones, 60% seen once. The starting material was CD4+ T cells sorted from blood, obtained at week 24, from a patient treated with tofacitinib. These receptors were obtained from a human donor with alopecia areata. CDR3s include the opening cysteine and the closing phenylalanine or tryptophan. Each record gives: clone size, V gene, J gene, CDR3 protein. Some rows mark clone size as missing; the rest say once, few, many or name a class of expanded clone.

>.|TRBV7-2|TRBJ2-3
CASSLSGGDTQYF
>few|TRBV11-2|TRBJ1-3
CASGNRRDGNTIYF
>.|TRBV27|TRBJ1-6
CASSWTENSPLHF
>.|TRBV7-8|TRBJ2-4
CASSLEGVKNIQYF
>few|TRBV5-1|TRBJ2-3
CASTLGGQGVGDTQYF
>.|TRBV6-1|TRBJ1-5
CASSERDQPQHF
>.|TRBV11-2|TRBJ1-6
CTSSLDGQGAVNSPLHF
>.|TRBV21-1|TRBJ1-1
CASRTDVTEAFF
>.|TRBV6-1|TRBJ1-1
CASSEALIGQAFF
>.|TRBV5-4|TRBJ2-7
CASSQERKTGGQSYEQYF
>.|TRBV7-8|TRBJ2-6
CASSLRGGGANVLTF
>.|TRBV9|TRBJ1-3
CASSLGTGGTSGNTIYF
>once|TRBV30|TRBJ1-5
CAWRTGGNGFSNQPQHF
>.|TRBV30|TRBJ1-5
CAWSVVQDGQPQHF
>.|TRBV7-8|TRBJ2-5
CASSARLAGVETQYF
>few|TRBV29-1|TRBJ1-1
CSVELRRFGPEAFF
>.|TRBV18|TRBJ2-2
CASSRSGQVFTGELFF
>many|TRBV5-5|TRBJ2-7
CASAALTGYEQYF
>.|TRBV27|TRBJ1-4
CASSLRWTPRGEKLFF
>once|TRBV29-1|TRBJ2-4
CSVEGPAGLNGIQYF
>.|TRBV10-2|TRBJ1-5
CASSETVEPQHF
>few|TRBV30|TRBJ1-2
CAWSPGRSGYTF
>.|TRBV29-1|TRBJ2-6
CSVDGESGANVLTF
>few|TRBV19|TRBJ1-5
CASSITGDRQPQHF
>.|TRBV30|TRBJ1-1
CAWERNTEAFF
>once|TRBV10-3|TRBJ2-7
CAISGDYEQYF
>.|TRBV6-1|TRBJ2-7
CASTKRALYYEQYF
>once|TRBV27|TRBJ1-2
CASSEGQPVDGYTF
>.|TRBV15|TRBJ2-7
CATSAKQGAAYEQYF
>.|TRBV7-7|TRBJ2-2
CASSLVYGNTGELFF
>many|TRBV2|TRBJ2-2
CASSGNRLDTGELFF
>.|TRBV6-6|TRBJ2-5
CASSHGLVGKTQYF
>.|TRBV29-1|TRBJ2-3
CSAKGLTSGGLPDTQYF
>.|TRBV29-1|TRBJ2-7
CSVAFFALPGVEQYF
>once|TRBV29-1|TRBJ1-1
CSVVPSRTGIGSTEAFF
>.|TRBV11-2|TRBJ2-1
CASSLVDTPRGYNEQFF
>.|TRBV20-1|TRBJ1-6
CRPNSPLHF
>.|TRBV29-1|TRBJ2-7
CSGTSGYEQYF
>.|TRBV27|TRBJ2-5
CASRLSSGGAWETQYF
>once|TRBV27|TRBJ2-5
CASRGTGVETQYF
>few|TRBV29-1|TRBJ2-7
CSVRDRGQNEQYF
>.|TRBV29-1|TRBJ1-1
CSVGKRDTEAFF
>once|TRBV30|TRBJ2-7
CAWSLTGGLVSEQYF
>.|TRBV5-4|TRBJ2-5
CASSLAAGTPQETQYF
>.|TRBV25-1|TRBJ1-1
CASSESAGTGLTEAFF
>few|TRBV29-1|TRBJ1-1
CSAGPVGYTEAFF
>.|TRBV7-2|TRBJ1-1
CASSFVVGTRTEAFF
>few|TRBV30|TRBJ2-3
CAWRFLGGASDTQYF
>.|TRBV5-1|TRBJ1-1
CASTLREGNTEAFF